A single T cell receptor beta chain is shown here with its context. Germline trimming cut 5 bases from V and 2 bases from J; bases unmatched to any gene: 7. The germline gives CDR1 KGHSH, CDR2 LQKENI. CDR3 length equals 15 residues. These data are taken from a study of blood T cell repertoires in COVID-19. About the study: Collection of acute and convalescent COVID-19 samples took place in the United States, Italy and Spain. The analysed material was cDNA or gDNA that came from T cells, B-cell-depleted T cells, or PBMCs.

The repertoire was sequenced with immunoSEQ multiplex PCR; TCRdb's copy has only in-frame clones and lacks some. Of 200,000 or so clones in the sample, roughly 80% were seen once. Sequenced: peripheral blood. This chain uses TRBV18 with TRBJ2-5, with 8 bases fitting TRBD2. The source is a woman younger than 45 with acute or convalescent COVID-19. CDR3 protein: CASSSPGLDQETQYF. The CDR3 DNA reads TGTGCCAGCTCATCTCCGGGACTAGATCAAGAGACCCAGTACTTC.